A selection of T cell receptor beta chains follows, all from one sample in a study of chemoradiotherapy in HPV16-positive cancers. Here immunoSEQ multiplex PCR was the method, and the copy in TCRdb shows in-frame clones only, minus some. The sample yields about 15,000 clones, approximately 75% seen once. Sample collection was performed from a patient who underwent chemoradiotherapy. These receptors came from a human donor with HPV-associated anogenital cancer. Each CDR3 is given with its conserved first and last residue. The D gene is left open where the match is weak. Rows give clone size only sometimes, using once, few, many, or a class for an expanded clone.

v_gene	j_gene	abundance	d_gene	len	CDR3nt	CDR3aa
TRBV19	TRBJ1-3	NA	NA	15	TGTGCCAGTTCCCAGGGAGTAAGCTCTGGAAACACCATATATTTT	CASSQGVSSGNTIYF
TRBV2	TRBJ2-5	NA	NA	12	TGTGCCAGTGCTCCGCTTCAAGAGACCCAGTACTTC	CASAPLQETQYF
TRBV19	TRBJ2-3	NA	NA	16	TGTGCCAGTAGTTGGGACGCTCAACACTCTTGGGATACGCAGTATTTT	CASSWDAQHSWDTQYF
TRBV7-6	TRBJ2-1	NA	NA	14	TGTGCCAGCGGGAGCGGGTCGATGTACAATGAGCAGTTCTTC	CASGSGSMYNEQFF
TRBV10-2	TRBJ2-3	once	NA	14	TGCGCCAGCAGAACCGGGGGCTGGACAGATACGCAGTATTTT	CASRTGGWTDTQYF
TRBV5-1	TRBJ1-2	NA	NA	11	TGCGCCAGCAGCCCCGGGGAGGGCTACACCTTC	CASSPGEGYTF
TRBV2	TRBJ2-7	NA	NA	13	TGTGCCAGCAGGGAGACTCCCCTCTACGAGCAGTACTTC	CASRETPLYEQYF
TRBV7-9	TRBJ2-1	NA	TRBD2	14	TGTGCCAGCAGCTTCAGCGGGAGCGGGAATGAGCAGTTCTTC	CASSFSGSGNEQFF
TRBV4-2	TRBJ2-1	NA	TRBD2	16	TGTGCCAGCAGCCAACTTACCGGGGGGGCATCTAATGAGCAGTTCTTC	CASSQLTGGASNEQFF
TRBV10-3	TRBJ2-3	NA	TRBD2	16	TGTGCCATCAGGGGACTAGCGGGATCACAGGGAGATACGCAGTATTTT	CAIRGLAGSQGDTQYF
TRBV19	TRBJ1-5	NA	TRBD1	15	TGTGCCAGTAGTTACACCGGGACAGGGGGTCAGCCCCAGCATTTT	CASSYTGTGGQPQHF
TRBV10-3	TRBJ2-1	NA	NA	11	TGTGCCATCAACACGGGCAATGAGCAGTTCTTC	CAINTGNEQFF
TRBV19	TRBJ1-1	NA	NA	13	TGTGCCAGTAGTCTCTTAGCGAACACTGAAGCTTTCTTT	CASSLLANTEAFF
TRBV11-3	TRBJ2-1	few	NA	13	TGTGCCAGCACTCAGGGTGCCTACAATGAGCAGTTCTTC	CASTQGAYNEQFF
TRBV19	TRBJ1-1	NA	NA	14	TGTGCCACGAGGCAATACTCCCTGAACACTGAAGCTTTCTTT	CATRQYSLNTEAFF
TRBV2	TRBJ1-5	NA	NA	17	TGTGCCAGCAGTGAAATCGGGGGAGGTGGAGGCAATCAGCCCCAGCATTTT	CASSEIGGGGGNQPQHF
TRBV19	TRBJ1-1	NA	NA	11	TGTGCCACGATGCTGGGTTCTGAAGCTTTCTTT	CATMLGSEAFF
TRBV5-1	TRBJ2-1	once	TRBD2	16	TGCGCCAGCAGCTTAGGGTCGGGAGGCACCTACAATGAGCAGTTCTTC	CASSLGSGGTYNEQFF
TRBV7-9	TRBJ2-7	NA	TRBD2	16	TGTGCCAGCAGCAAATTGACTAGCGGGAGTCCATACGAGCAGTACTTC	CASSKLTSGSPYEQYF
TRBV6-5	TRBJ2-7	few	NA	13	TGTGCCAGCAGTTACTCCGGTTACTACGAGCAGTACTTC	CASSYSGYYEQYF
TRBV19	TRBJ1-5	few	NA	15	TGTGCCAGTAGTATTTCCCCGGGCGGCAATCAGCCCCAGCATTTT	CASSISPGGNQPQHF
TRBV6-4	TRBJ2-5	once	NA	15	TGTGCCAGCAGTGCCTCCACCGAGGGGCAAGAGACCCAGTACTTC	CASSASTEGQETQYF
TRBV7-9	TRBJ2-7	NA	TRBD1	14	TGTGCCAGCAGCCCAGGACAGGGCTTCTACGAGCAGTACTTC	CASSPGQGFYEQYF
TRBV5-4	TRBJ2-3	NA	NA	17	TGTGCCAGCAGCCAGCTAGAGGGGGGGCCCAGCACAGATACGCAGTATTTT	CASSQLEGGPSTDTQYF
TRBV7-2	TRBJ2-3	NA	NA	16	TGTGCCAGCAGCATTGACTCCTCAATATACACAGATACGCAGTATTTT	CASSIDSSIYTDTQYF
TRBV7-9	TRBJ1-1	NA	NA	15	TGTGCCAGCAGCGGGCGGACCGCGGGAGACACTGAAGCTTTCTTT	CASSGRTAGDTEAFF
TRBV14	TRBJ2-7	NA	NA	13	TGTGCCAGCAGCCAAGTTGTGTGGGACGAGCAGTACTTC	CASSQVVWDEQYF
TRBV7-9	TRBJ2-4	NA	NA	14	TGTGCCAGCAGCACGAACAACGCCAAAAACATTCAGTACTTC	CASSTNNAKNIQYF
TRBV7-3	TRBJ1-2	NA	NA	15	TGTGCCAGCAGCTTATGGGCAGGAAAAGAATATGGCTACACCTTC	CASSLWAGKEYGYTF
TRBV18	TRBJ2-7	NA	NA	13	TGTGCCAGCTCACCAGGGGGGGCGGACGAGCAGTACTTC	CASSPGGADEQYF
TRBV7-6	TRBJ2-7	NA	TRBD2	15	TGTGCCAGCAGCTTAACTAGCGGGAGCTCCTACGAGCAGTACTTC	CASSLTSGSSYEQYF
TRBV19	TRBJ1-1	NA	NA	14	TGTGCCAGCGGGGGAGGGGGAAGGTGGTCTGAAGCTTTCTTT	CASGGGGRWSEAFF
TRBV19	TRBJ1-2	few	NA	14	TGTGCCAGTCAATCCTGGTCAGGCCCCTATGGCTACACCTTC	CASQSWSGPYGYTF